This paragraph reports one T cell receptor beta chain. The target antigen is unknown. This specimen belongs to a study of long-term antiretroviral therapy in people with HIV. Turning to the study itself: About a decade before 2015, the earliest samples were taken when ART was typically delayed. Study-wide points: Repertoires looked antigen-experienced, with only a slight naive shift after ART. The clones with expansion before ART were dominant in the repertoire at all time points. The blood, collected between about 2003 and 2017, was possibly taken under older ART regimens.

They ran version v3.0 of the immunoSEQ assay at survey level. Using immunoSEQ multiplex PCR, the repertoire was profiled, and TCRdb retains in-frame clones only, with some absent. The sample contains 30,000 to 40,000 clones, 82% of which appear only once. This clonotype originated in a man aged 18 to 30 with HIV. This specimen was unsorted PBMCs, taken 0.3 years after starting antiretroviral therapy.

The CDR3 sequence is CASVPQGLAQYEQYF. The CDR3 nucleotides are TGTGCCAGTGTCCCCCAGGGACTAGCGCAGTACGAGCAGTACTTC. V gene TRBV6-1 combines with J gene TRBJ2-7, with 10 nucleotides matching TRBD2. CDR3 size: 15 residues. The germline CDR1 and CDR2 sequences are MNHNS and SASEGT. V gave up 9 bases and J gave up 4 bases; unmatched junction bases: 12.